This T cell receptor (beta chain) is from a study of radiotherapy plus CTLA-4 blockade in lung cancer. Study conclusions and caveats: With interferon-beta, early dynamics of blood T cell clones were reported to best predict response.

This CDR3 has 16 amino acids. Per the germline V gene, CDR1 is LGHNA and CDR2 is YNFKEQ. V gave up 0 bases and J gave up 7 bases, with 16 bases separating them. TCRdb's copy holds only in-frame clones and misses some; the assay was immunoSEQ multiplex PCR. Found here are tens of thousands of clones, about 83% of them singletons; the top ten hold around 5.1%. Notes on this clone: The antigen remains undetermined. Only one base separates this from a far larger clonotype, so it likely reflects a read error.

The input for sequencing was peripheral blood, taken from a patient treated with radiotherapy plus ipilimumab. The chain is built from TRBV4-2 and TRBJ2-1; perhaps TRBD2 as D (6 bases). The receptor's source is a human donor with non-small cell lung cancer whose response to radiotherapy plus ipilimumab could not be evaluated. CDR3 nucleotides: TGTGCCAGCAGCCAAGAAGAACTAGCCCGTACAAATGAGCAGTTCTTC. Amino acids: CASSQEELARTNEQFF.